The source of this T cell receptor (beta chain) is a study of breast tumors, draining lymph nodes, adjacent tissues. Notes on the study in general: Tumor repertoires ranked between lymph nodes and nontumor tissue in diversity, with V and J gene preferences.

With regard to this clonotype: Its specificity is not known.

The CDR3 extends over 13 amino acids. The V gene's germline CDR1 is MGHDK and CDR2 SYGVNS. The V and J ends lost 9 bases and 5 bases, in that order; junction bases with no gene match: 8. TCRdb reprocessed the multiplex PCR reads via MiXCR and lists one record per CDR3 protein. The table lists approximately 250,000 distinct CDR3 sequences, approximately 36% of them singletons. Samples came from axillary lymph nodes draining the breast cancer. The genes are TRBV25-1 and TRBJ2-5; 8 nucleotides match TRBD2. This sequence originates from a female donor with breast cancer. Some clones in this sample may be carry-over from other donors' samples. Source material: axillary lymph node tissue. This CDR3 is CARALAGRETQYF. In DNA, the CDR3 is TGTGCCAGGGCCTTAGCGGGGAGGGAGACCCAGTACTTC.